These 14 T cell receptor beta chains were all obtained from the same sample, sequenced in a study of blood T cells in healthy people across ages (dated by TCRdb to the mid-2010s). The library was made by 5' RACE. TCRdb records Illumina HiSeq 2500 as the sequencer. The second PCR ran for roughly 7 to 12 cycles and used a J-beta primer mix along with a sample-barcoded 5' primer. In TCRdb, the public reads were trimmed at Q25 with fastp and aligned with MiXCR, with productive beta chains retained. Duplicate CDR3 protein sequences are folded into a single record with the most common DNA and genes. This sample gives 1,500,000 or so distinct CDR3 sequences in total; around 40% of them show up just once. The ten largest make up 4% of the sample. Sequenced input: blood. These receptors were obtained from a woman aged 18-30 years in good health.

This clonotype was seen a single time. The chain is built from TRBV29-1 and TRBJ2-7, with TRBD1 as a possible D gene (6 bases). This CDR3 region has 14 residues. V was shortened by 5 bases and J by 1 base, with 15 bases between the two germline ends. Germline V CDR1 and CDR2: SQVTM, ANQGSEA. CDR3: CSVYDRKGSYEQYF. The DNA of the CDR3 is TGCAGCGTTTACGACAGGAAGGGGTCCTACGAGCAGTACTTC.

This clonotype occurred a few times. The J gene is TRBJ1-1, the V gene TRBV12-3 or TRBV12-4; tentatively, D is TRBD1 (5 bases). The V end was cut by 7 bases, the J end by 6 bases, with 24 bases between. This CDR3 has 16 amino acids. The CDR3 sequence: CASTLGGAIFLAEAFF. In DNA form, the CDR3 reads TGTGCCAGCACCCTCGGAGGGGCCATCTTTTTGGCTGAAGCTTTCTTT.

The sample holds one count of this clonotype. The chain combines TRBV21-1 with TRBJ1-5; the table names TRBD1, a call not compared with the DNA. TRBV21-1 is described as a pseudogene. The CDR3 has 16 residues. The CDR3 DNA follows: TGTGCCAGCAGCAAAGGGAACAGGGGAGGCAATCAGCCCCAGCATTTT. Residues: CASSKGNRGGNQPQHF.

This clonotype was seen a few times. The chain carries TRBV7-2 and TRBJ1-1; D may be TRBD1 (6 bases). Trimming pared 1 base from V and 2 bases from J, leaving 14 bases between. The length of the CDR3 is 16 residues. CDR1 and CDR2 from the germline V gene are SGHTA and FQGNSA. The CDR3 reads CASSLEAGGFNTEAFF. CDR3 bases: TGTGCCAGCAGCTTAGAGGCCGGGGGCTTTAACACTGAAGCTTTCTTT.

This chain uses TRBV27 with TRBJ2-7; the D gene could be TRBD1 or TRBD2 (5 bases each). V lost 3 bases, J lost 2 bases, and 14 bases lay in between. The germline V gene encodes CDR1 MNHEY and CDR2 SMNVEV (reference sequence). The CDR3 runs 15 residues. The CDR3 DNA follows: TGTGCCAGCAGTTTGGACCGGGACCGAGCCTACGAGCAGTACTTC. As protein: CASSLDRDRAYEQYF.

This sequence joins TRBV7-9 and TRBJ1-3; possibly TRBD1 for D (5 bases). Trimming shortened V by 5 bases and J by 0 bases, and 14 bases separated the two germline ends. CDR3 length: 16 amino acids. Germline V gene sequence: CDR1 SEHNR, CDR2 FQNEAQ (reference sequence). In nucleotides, the CDR3 is TGTGCCAGCAGCCTTACAGGACGCTCCTCTGGAAACACCATATATTTT. Protein sequence: CASSLTGRSSGNTIYF.

This chain uses TRBV9 with TRBJ2-1, with D maybe TRBD1 (6 bases). The V gene's germline CDR1 is SGDLS and CDR2 YYNGEE. Trimming left V 2 bases short and J 4 bases short, with 16 bases between. CDR3 size: 16 residues. The CDR3 sequence: CASSVVVTGSYNEQFF. The CDR3, as DNA: TGTGCCAGCAGCGTGGTAGTTACAGGGTCGTACAATGAGCAGTTCTTC.

J is TRBJ1-1 and V is TRBV18, with D hard to call. The germline gives CDR1 KGHSH, CDR2 LQKENI. Trimming pared 6 bases from V and 8 bases from J, leaving 10 bases between. This CDR3 has 11 amino acids. CDR3 in amino acids: CASSYMGEAFF. The CDR3, as DNA: TGTGCCAGCTCCTACATGGGGGAAGCTTTCTTT.

Turning to this clonotype: One junction end disagrees with the germline gene, perhaps due to a read error. The chain employs TRBV7-2 and TRBJ1-1; D gene unclear. Germline V gene sequence: CDR1 SGHTA, CDR2 FQGNSA. This CDR3 is 14 amino acids long. The CDR3 DNA reads as TGTGCCGGCAGCTTAGTAGCATTAAGCGCTGAAGCTTTCTTT. Translated: CAGSLVALSAEAFF.

The chain recombines TRBV29-1 with TRBJ2-3, with D perhaps matching TRBD2 (5 bases). Trimming left V 6 bases short and J 3 bases short, with 13 bases between. This CDR3 region has 13 residues. Germline V gene data show CDR1 as SQVTM and CDR2 as ANQGSEA. The CDR3 is CSVPPGVTDTQYF. The CDR3 coding sequence is TGCAGCGTCCCCCCCGGGGTGACAGATACGCAGTATTTT.

This clonotype was recorded a few times. The genes are TRBV15 and TRBJ2-3; D call uncertain. The CDR3 extends over 15 amino acids. Trimming cost V 3 bases and J 0 bases, with 10 bases left between them. Germline CDR1 reads LNHNV; CDR2 reads YYDKDF (reference sequence). The CDR3 DNA sequence: TGTGCCACCAGCAGTCCCGCTTTCAGCACAGATACGCAGTATTTT. This encodes CATSSPAFSTDTQYF.

This chain joins TRBV20-1 and TRBJ1-2; D ambiguous. The germline V gene has CDR1 DFQATT and CDR2 SNEGSKA (reference sequence). V was trimmed by 2 bases and J by 4 bases, leaving 8 bases between them. The CDR3 is made up of 12 amino acids. The CDR3 reads CSARTAGYGYTF. CDR3 nucleotide sequence: TGCAGTGCTAGAACCGCGGGCTATGGCTACACCTTC.

V is TRBV12-3 or TRBV12-4 and J is TRBJ2-7; D not resolved. CDR3 length: 14 residues. V dropped 3 bases and J dropped 2 bases, with 11 bases sitting between them. The CDR3 reads CASSLAGEAYEQYF. In DNA, the CDR3 is TGTGCCAGCAGTTTGGCAGGAGAGGCCTACGAGCAGTACTTC.

In this sample, this clonotype turned up a few times. The CDR3 here is CASSPQDYGYTF. As DNA, the CDR3 is TGTGCCAGCAGCCCCCAGGACTATGGCTACACCTTC. The genes are TRBV7-9 and TRBJ1-2; the D is unclear. This CDR3 region has 12 residues. The ends were cut back, 5 bases at V and 3 bases at J, with 7 bases in the middle. The germline V gene encodes CDR1 SEHNR and CDR2 FQNEAQ (reference sequence). Together with reference TRBV7-9 and TRBJ1-2, the CDR3 gives the full variable domain: DTGVSQNPRHKITKRGQNVTFRCDPISEHNRLYWYRQTLGQGPEFLTYFQNEAQLEKSRLLSDRFSAERPKGSFSTLEIQRTEQGDSAMYLCASSPQDYGYTFGSGTRLTVV.